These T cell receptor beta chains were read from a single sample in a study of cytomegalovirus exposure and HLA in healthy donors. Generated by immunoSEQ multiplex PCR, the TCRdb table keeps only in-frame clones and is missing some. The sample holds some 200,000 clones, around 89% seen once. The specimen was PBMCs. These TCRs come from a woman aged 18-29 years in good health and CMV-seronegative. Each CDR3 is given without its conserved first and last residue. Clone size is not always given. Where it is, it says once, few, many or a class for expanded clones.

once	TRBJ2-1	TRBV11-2	ASSLLGASGGFNEQF
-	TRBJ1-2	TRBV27	ASSLGQDSYGYT
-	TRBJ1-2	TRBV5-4	ASSWGTARNNGYT
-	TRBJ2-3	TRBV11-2	ASRRGLAGGQGDTQY
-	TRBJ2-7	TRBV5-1	ASSKLSGVRYEQY
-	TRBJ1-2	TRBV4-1	ASNSFRVSNYGYT
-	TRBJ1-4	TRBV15	ATSRGWAGGEKLF
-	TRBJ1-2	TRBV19	ASSRPGGNYGYT
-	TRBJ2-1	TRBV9	ASSASGGVYNEQF
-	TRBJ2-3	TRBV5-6	ASSVLDRGQGPDTQY
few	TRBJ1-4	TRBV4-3	ASSQDPGENEKLF
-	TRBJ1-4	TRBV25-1	ASSLLGEDNEKLF
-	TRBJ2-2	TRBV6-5	ASRTGGAGTGELF
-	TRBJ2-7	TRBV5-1	ASSRTATYEQY
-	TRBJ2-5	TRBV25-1	ASSAFPGTSGILETQY
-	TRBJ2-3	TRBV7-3	ASSLSLSGSLDTQY
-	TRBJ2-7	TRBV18	ASSPGQNYEQY
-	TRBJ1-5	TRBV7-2	ASSSRGNQPQH
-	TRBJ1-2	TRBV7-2	ASSLIYGQGHGYT
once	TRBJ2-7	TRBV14	ASGTSGRAYEQY
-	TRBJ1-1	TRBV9	ASSVRVNTEAF
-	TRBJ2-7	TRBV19	ASTPSGRTLYEQY
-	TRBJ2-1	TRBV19	ASMRETAYNEQF
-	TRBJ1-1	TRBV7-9	ASSLVQAGNTEAF
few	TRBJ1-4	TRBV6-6	ASRDRRGEKLF
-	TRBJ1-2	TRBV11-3	ASSSSTPGYGYT
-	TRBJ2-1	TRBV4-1	ASSQEGSGRVYNEQF
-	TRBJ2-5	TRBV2	ASSASGRLGEQY
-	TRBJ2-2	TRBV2	ASSEWDVLAELNTGELF